One sample yielded the 10 T cell receptor beta chains listed below, sequenced in a study of OX40 agonist ivuxolimab in advanced cancers. Assay used: immunoSEQ multiplex PCR; TCRdb lists only in-frame clones, some missing. The sample lists over 65,000 clones; 92% were seen once. Sequencing used CD4+ or CD8+ T cells sorted from blood, obtained in a trial of the OX40 agonist ivuxolimab. The receptors come from an adult with an advanced solid tumor such as melanoma, head and neck, liver or kidney cancer.

The chain carries TRBV19 and TRBJ1-1, with unresolved D. V lost 9 bases and J 0 bases, leaving 8 bases between the germline ends. The CDR3 consists of 12 residues. CDR1 LNHDA and CDR2 SQIVND come from the germline V gene (reference sequence). The CDR3 region is CARPRLNTEAFF. DNA of the CDR3: TGTGCCAGGCCTCGACTGAACACTGAAGCTTTCTTT. Together with reference TRBV19 and TRBJ1-1, the CDR3 gives the full variable domain: DGGITQSPKYLFRKEGQNVTLSCEQNLNHDAMYWYRQDPGQGLRLIYYSQIVNDFQKGDIAEGYSVSREKKESFPLTVTSAQKNPTAFYLCARPRLNTEAFFGQGTRLTVV.

This chain connects TRBV9 to TRBJ2-7, with a weak D call TRBD1 (6 bases). Germline CDR1 reads SGDLS; CDR2 reads YYNGEE. This CDR3 spans 14 amino acids. Trimming took off 4 bases at V and 7 bases at J, with 18 bases between the two ends. The CDR3 loop reads CASSPTGQPGEQYF. The CDR3 coding sequence is TGTGCCAGCAGCCCTACCGGACAGCCCGGTGAGCAGTACTTC.

The gene calls are TRBV4-3 and TRBJ2-7; tentative D call: TRBD2 (6 bases). The germline V gene has CDR1 LGHNA and CDR2 YSLEER. The V gene lost 1 base and the J gene lost 6 bases, with 13 bases spanning the gap. This CDR3 is 14 amino acids long. The CDR3 region is CASSQAPGGPEQYF. The CDR3 nucleotides are TGCGCCAGCAGCCAAGCCCCAGGAGGGCCCGAGCAGTACTTC.

V gene TRBV28 combines with J gene TRBJ1-6, with D perhaps TRBD1 (5 bases). Germline assignment: CDR1 MDHEN and CDR2 SYDVKM. The CDR3 covers 14 residues. V lost 3 bases and J lost 10, with 13 bases in between. CDR3: CASSFLGEGSPLHF. In DNA, the CDR3 is TGTGCCAGCAGTTTTTTAGGGGAGGGGTCACCCCTCCACTTT.

This chain joins TRBV19 and TRBJ2-1; D assignment may be TRBD1 or TRBD2 (5 bases each). V was shortened by 3 bases and J by 7 bases, with 10 bases between the two germline ends. Germline CDR1 reads LNHDA; CDR2 reads SQIVND (reference sequence). The length of the CDR3 is 13 residues. Here the CDR3 DNA reads TGTGCCAGTAGTATCTTCAGGGAGAATGAGCAGTTCTTC. This encodes CASSIFRENEQFF.

The J gene is TRBJ2-4, the V gene TRBV7-9; D possibly corresponds to TRBD2 (5 bases). The CDR3 is made up of 15 amino acids. Germline loops: CDR1 SEHNR, CDR2 FQNEAQ (reference sequence). Deletions cut 2 bases from V and 1 base from J, with 9 bases between. The CDR3: CASSLIGEAKNIQYF. The CDR3 DNA sequence: TGTGCCAGCAGCTTAATTGGGGAGGCCAAAAACATTCAGTACTTC.

The chain is built from TRBV6-5 and TRBJ1-1; 9 nucleotides match TRBD1. The CDR3 extends over 13 amino acids. J gave up 0 bases and V 10 bases, and 3 bases lay outside the gene matches. From germline, CDR1 is MNHEY and CDR2 SVGAGI. In DNA, the CDR3 is TGTGCCACGGGGACAGGGTTGAACACTGAAGCTTTCTTT. Translating it yields CATGTGLNTEAFF.

This chain links TRBV7-2 with TRBJ2-7; D ambiguous. CDR3 length: 13 amino acids. Germline V gene lookup returns CDR1 SGHTA and CDR2 FQGNSA. V lost 1 base to trimming and J lost 2 bases, with 6 bases between them. The CDR3 DNA follows: TGTGCCAGCAGCTTAGGGGTCCCCTACGAGCAGTACTTC. It yields the protein CASSLGVPYEQYF. The whole variable domain, remainder taken from reference TRBV7-2 and TRBJ2-7, is GAGVSQSPSNKVTEKGKDVELRCDPISGHTALYWYRQSLGQGLEFLIYFQGNSAPDKSGLPSDRFSAERTGGSVSTLTIQRTQQEDSAVYLCASSLGVPYEQYFGPGTRLTVT.

This clone was found once. The rearrangement uses TRBV6-1 and TRBJ2-6, with a tentative D call TRBD2 (6 bases). Trimming removed 3 bases at V and 0 bases at J, with 12 bases between. The CDR3 spans 17 residues. Germline V lookup: CDR1 MNHNS, CDR2 SASEGT. This chain's CDR3 is CASSDLGRFSGANVLTF. The DNA of the CDR3 is TGTGCCAGCAGTGACCTAGGGAGGTTCTCTGGGGCCAACGTCCTGACTTTC.

CDR3 region: CASSVGGGDQPQHF. CDR3 bases: TGTGCCAGCAGCGTAGGTGGGGGAGATCAGCCCCAGCATTTT. This chain joins TRBV9 and TRBJ1-5, with TRBD1 as a possible D gene (5 bases). This CDR3 has 14 residues. Per the germline V gene, CDR1 is SGDLS and CDR2 is YYNGEE. Trimming removed 0 bases at V and 5 bases at J, with 9 bases between.